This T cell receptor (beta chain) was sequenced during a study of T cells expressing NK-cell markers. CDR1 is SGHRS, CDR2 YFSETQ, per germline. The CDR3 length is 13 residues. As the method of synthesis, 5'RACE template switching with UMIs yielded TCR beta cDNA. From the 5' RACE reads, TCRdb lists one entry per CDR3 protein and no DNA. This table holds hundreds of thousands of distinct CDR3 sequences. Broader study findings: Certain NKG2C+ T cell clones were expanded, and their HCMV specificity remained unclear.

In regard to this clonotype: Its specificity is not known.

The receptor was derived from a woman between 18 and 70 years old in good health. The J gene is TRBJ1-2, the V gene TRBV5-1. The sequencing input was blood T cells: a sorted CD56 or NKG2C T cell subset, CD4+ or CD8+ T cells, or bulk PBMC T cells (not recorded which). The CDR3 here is CASSPEPTYGYTF.